Listed below are T cell receptor beta chains from one sample, sequenced in a study of CD4 and CD8 cells across lung adenocarcinoma regions. TCRdb used MiXCR to reprocess the PCR reads, holding one entry per CDR3 protein. The profile covers 20,000 to 30,000 distinct CDR3 sequences, with around 50% appearing a single time and around 50% taken by the ten largest. The sequenced material came from CD8+ T cells from the center of a lung tumor. These TCRs come from a male donor with lung adenocarcinoma. The CD4 and CD8 labels of this study may be unreliable. CDR3s include the opening cysteine and the closing phenylalanine or tryptophan.

j_gene: TRBJ1-1
v_gene: TRBV5-1
CDR3aa: CASSSLQANEAFF

j_gene: TRBJ2-3
v_gene: TRBV6-1
CDR3aa: CASKRGLQDTQYF

j_gene: TRBJ2-3
v_gene: TRBV25-1
CDR3aa: CARGEVGRGKETQYF

j_gene: .
v_gene: TRBV11-2
CDR3aa: CASSAPWDRRVQVEQYF

j_gene: TRBJ2-4
v_gene: TRBV27
CDR3aa: CASKSSGRGEEQYF

j_gene: TRBJ2-4
v_gene: TRBV10-2
CDR3aa: CAVTGLWAKNTQYF

j_gene: TRBJ2-2
v_gene: TRBV11-3
CDR3aa: CASSIRDGGPGELFF

j_gene: TRBJ2-5
v_gene: TRBV27
CDR3aa: CASSFAGSTFETQYF

j_gene: TRBJ2-5
v_gene: TRBV7-9
CDR3aa: CASSSSGQQETQYF

j_gene: TRBJ2-1
v_gene: TRBV11-2
CDR3aa: CASSLALGLAGIYNEQFF

j_gene: TRBJ1-6
v_gene: TRBV6-1
CDR3aa: CASSRPGQGNSPLHF

j_gene: TRBJ1-2
v_gene: TRBV6-1
CDR3aa: CASSETGEAYYGYTF

j_gene: TRBJ2-1
v_gene: TRBV7-3
CDR3aa: CASSLRALAGGYNEQFF